A single sample is the source of the 20 T cell receptor beta chains below, sequenced in a study of shared clonotypes between healthy human individuals. Here immunoSEQ multiplex PCR was the method, and the copy in TCRdb shows in-frame clones only, minus some. The data hold roughly 2.2 million clones, with less than 95% observed a single time. Sequencing input: naive CD4+ T cells from PBMCs. As for subset: CD45RA+ positively selected. Receptors originate from a man aged 18 to 29 in good health. Some clones in this sample may be carry-over from other donors' samples.

This clone was seen once. The rearrangement uses TRBV7-2 and TRBJ1-2; 9 positions agree with TRBD1. Per germline, CDR1 SGHTA and CDR2 FQGNSA. V gave up 6 bases and J gave up 0 bases; unmatched junction bases: 2. The CDR3 length is 14 residues. CDR3 in amino acids: CASRGQGSNYGYTF. The CDR3 DNA follows: TGTGCCAGCAGGGGACAGGGTTCTAACTATGGCTACACCTTC.

This chain links TRBV28 with TRBJ2-7; 9 nucleotides agree with TRBD1. Germline lookup yields CDR1 MDHEN and CDR2 SYDVKM. J was trimmed by 5 bases and V by 6 bases; bases with no gene match: 11. The CDR3 is made up of 15 amino acids. CDR3 sequence (DNA): TGTGCCAGCAGAGATTCGGGACAGGGTCGGGACGAGCAGTACTTC. Protein: CASRDSGQGRDEQYF. Looking up the rest from reference TRBV28 and TRBJ2-7 gives the full variable domain: DVKVTQSSRYLVKRTGEKVFLECVQDMDHENMFWYRQDPGLGLRLIYFSYDVKMKEKGDIPEGYSVSREKKERFSLILESASTNQTSMYLCASRDSGQGRDEQYFGPGTRLTVT.

In its sample, this clone was seen once. The chain employs TRBV19 and TRBJ1-1; maybe TRBD1 (5 bases). The CDR3 contains 14 residues. The V and J ends lost 4 bases and 6 bases respectively, with 15 bases between them. The germline V gene has CDR1 LNHDA and CDR2 SQIVND (reference sequence). Written as DNA, the CDR3 is TGTGCCAGTAGTACCAGATATAGGACACCTGAAGCTTTCTTT. Protein sequence: CASSTRYRTPEAFF.

About this clone itself: Other DNA sequences in the same sample also yield this CDR3. The rearrangement joins TRBV6-5 to TRBJ2-7; 12 bases map to TRBD1. In germline, CDR1 is MNHEY, CDR2 SVGAGI. V was clipped by 2 bases and J by 3 bases; unmatched bases: 2. The CDR3 runs 15 residues. The CDR3 DNA follows: TGTGCCAGCAGTTACCGGGACAGGGGGCACTACGAGCAGTACTTC. This sequence encodes CASSYRDRGHYEQYF.

On this clone itself: Other DNA sequences in this sample translate to the same CDR3. The rearrangement uses TRBV29-1 and TRBJ2-7; a possible D gene is TRBD2 (6 bases). V lost 6 bases, J lost 0 bases, and 18 bases lay in between. This CDR3 region has 15 residues. The germline V gene has CDR1 SQVTM and CDR2 ANQGSEA. The CDR3 DNA reads TGCAGCGTCGAACTAGCCTCCAGGGACTCCTACGAGCAGTACTTC. It specifies CSVELASRDSYEQYF.

The chain carries TRBV15 and TRBJ2-7; TRBD1 matches at 7 bases. Per germline, CDR1 LNHNV and CDR2 YYDKDF (reference sequence). The CDR3 runs 12 residues. Trimming at V came to 5 bases and at J to 11 bases, leaving 9 bases not matched to a gene. The CDR3 loop is CATSPHRGLEYF. The CDR3 DNA reads as TGTGCCACCAGCCCTCACAGGGGTTTGGAGTACTTC.

The chain is built from TRBV30 and TRBJ1-5; TRBD1 matches 8 bases. Unmatched junction bases numbered 16, after V lost 5 bases and J lost 7 bases. The CDR3 is made up of 16 amino acids. The V gene's germline CDR1 is GTSNPN and CDR2 SVGIG (reference sequence). CDR3 sequence reads: CAWGEQGQAYSQPQHF. In DNA, the CDR3 is TGTGCCTGGGGCGAACAGGGACAGGCCTATAGCCAGCCCCAGCATTTT.

V and J are TRBV6-5 and TRBJ2-7, with D unresolved. Germline V gives CDR1 MNHEY, CDR2 SVGAGI. The CDR3 loop spans 12 amino acids. Trimming removed 5 bases from V and 3 bases from J, with 8 bases in between. The CDR3 DNA sequence: TGTGCCAGCAGTACGAACAACTACGAGCAGTACTTC. Translation: CASSTNNYEQYF.

This rearrangement joins TRBV5-1 to TRBJ2-3, with 9 positions matching TRBD1. Germline values: CDR1 SGHRS, CDR2 YFSETQ. V lost 4 bases and J lost 0; bases outside the gene matches: 12. The CDR3 length is 18 residues. CDR3 amino acids: CASSPGLDRGTSTDTQYF. CDR3 bases: TGCGCCAGCAGCCCGGGGTTAGACAGGGGGACTAGCACAGATACGCAGTATTTT. The complete variable domain, with remaining parts taken from reference TRBV5-1 and TRBJ2-3, reads KAGVTQTPRYLIKTRGQQVTLSCSPISGHRSVSWYQQTPGQGLQFLFEYFSETQRNKGNFPGRFSGRQFSNSRSEMNVSTLELGDSALYLCASSPGLDRGTSTDTQYFGPGTRLTVL.

The chain has TRBV5-4 and TRBJ1-2; TRBD1 is a possible D gene (5 bases). CDR3 length equals 13 residues. V was clipped by 3 bases and J by 2 bases, with 8 bases between them. Germline CDR1 reads SGHNT; CDR2 reads YYREEE (reference sequence). The CDR3 loop reads CASSSNRNYGYTF. CDR3 DNA sequence: TGTGCCAGCAGCTCAAACAGGAACTATGGCTACACCTTC.

A note on this clone: The sample has other DNA sequences that encode this CDR3 too. The gene calls are TRBV11-2 and TRBJ2-2; D call uncertain. Between the trimmed V and J ends, which lost 5 bases and 0 bases, there was a span of 10 bases. This CDR3 is 15 amino acids long. Germline V gives CDR1 SGHAT, CDR2 FQNNGV. The CDR3 here is CASSLGPTNTGELFF. The CDR3 nucleotides read TGTGCCAGCAGCCTAGGACCCACGAACACCGGGGAGCTGTTTTTT.

The CDR3 loop is CASSSGGLEYGYTF. The CDR3 bases are TGTGCCAGTAGTAGCGGCGGATTAGAGTATGGCTACACCTTC. The chain joins TRBV19 to TRBJ1-2; D not resolved. This CDR3 has 14 amino acids. V gave up 4 bases and J gave up 5 bases, with 14 bases separating them. CDR1 is LNHDA, CDR2 SQIVND, per germline (reference sequence).

This chain joins TRBV19 and TRBJ2-3; TRBD1 matches 10 bases. The ends lost 7 bases at V and 1 base at J; junction bases unmatched: 5. This CDR3 is built from 15 residues. The V gene's germline CDR1 is LNHDA and CDR2 SQIVND (reference sequence). In DNA, the CDR3 is TGTGCCAGTACCTCCGGGACAGGGGGCACAGATACGCAGTATTTT. Translating gives CASTSGTGGTDTQYF.

On this clone: Other nucleotide sequences in the sample specify the same CDR3. The chain combines TRBV7-2 with TRBJ1-5, with D uncertain. The V gene's germline CDR1 is SGHTA and CDR2 FQGNSA. Trimming stripped 1 base from V and 4 bases from J, with 5 bases between. The CDR3 is 13 residues long. The CDR3 DNA sequence: TGTGCCAGCAGCTTAGGTCGGAATCAGCCCCAGCATTTT. Translation: CASSLGRNQPQHF.

The DNA for the CDR3 is TGCGCCAGCAGCTTCACACAGGGTCGGACAGATACGCAGTATTTT. This translates into CASSFTQGRTDTQYF. The rearrangement links TRBV5-1 to TRBJ2-3; D might be TRBD1 (6 bases). The V and J ends lost 2 bases and 3 bases respectively, with 13 bases between them. In germline, CDR1 is SGHRS, CDR2 YFSETQ. CDR3 length: 15 amino acids.

This rearrangement joins TRBV5-1 to TRBJ2-7, with D possibly TRBD2 on 6 matching bases. Per germline, CDR1 SGHRS and CDR2 YFSETQ. The CDR3 totals 15 residues. V was shortened by 1 base and J by 1 base, with 12 bases between the two germline ends. CDR3 nucleotide sequence: TGCGCCAGCAGCTTGTACGGGAGTTTATCCTACGAGCAGTACTTC. As protein: CASSLYGSLSYEQYF.

The chain carries TRBV10-1 and TRBJ1-2, with a possible D match to TRBD1 (5 bases). The CDR3 runs to 14 residues. Germline-derived CDR1 and CDR2 are WNHNN and SYGVQD (reference sequence). Trimming took 0 bases from V and 4 from J, leaving 9 bases between them. The CDR3, as DNA: TGCGCCAGCAGTGAGTCGGGGGGGTCCTATGGCTACACCTTC. The encoded protein is CASSESGGSYGYTF.

The chain recombines TRBV29-1 with TRBJ2-5; D not resolved. TRBJ2-7 explains the end of the DNA better; the J call may be wrong. Germline CDR1 is SQVTM and CDR2 is ANQGSEA. The CDR3 is 12 amino acids. CDR3 sequence (DNA): TGCAGCGCTCGACTGGGGTCCTACGAGCAGTACTTC. Its translation: CSARLGSYEQYF.

The gene calls are TRBV6-1 and TRBJ1-5; TRBD1 is a possible D gene (5 bases). This CDR3 has 17 residues. CDR1 and CDR2 (germline): MNHNS, SASEGT. The ends were cut back, 0 bases at V and 5 bases at J, with 17 bases in the middle. The CDR3, as DNA: TGTGCCAGCAGTGAAGCGGGGTCCCTGGGGACCGATCAGCCCCAGCATTTT. Protein: CASSEAGSLGTDQPQHF.

This clone was detected once. Other DNA sequences of this sample code for an identical CDR3. The CDR3 loop is CASSPGRSYGYTF. The CDR3 DNA sequence: TGTGCCAGCAGCCCGGGGCGGAGCTATGGCTACACCTTC. The gene calls are TRBV5-6 and TRBJ1-2; perhaps TRBD1 as D (5 bases). The CDR3 has 13 residues. V shed 4 bases and J shed 4 bases, with 11 bases lying between them. Germline assignment: CDR1 SGHDT and CDR2 YYEEEE.